This T cell receptor beta chain was profiled in a study of CXCR3-negative and CXCR3-positive naive CD8 T cells. Study-wide findings and caveats: In naive cells, CXCR3-negative and CXCR3-positive subsets had similar TRBV-TRBJ usage; memory cells differed.

Libraries of TRB cDNA were made by 5' RACE and carried UMIs. After re-calling the 5' RACE reads, TCRdb lists one entry per CDR3 protein, DNA absent. The listing contains 75,000 to 95,000 distinct CDR3 sequences. CDR1 LNHDA and CDR2 SQIVND come from the germline V gene (reference sequence). The CDR3 sequence is 14 residues long. For this clonotype: Its antigen remains unidentified.

The receptor was derived from a human donor in good health. Some clones in this sample may be carry-over from other donors' samples. The V and J genes are TRBV19 and TRBJ2-1; the D call of TRBD2 rests on TCRdb alone, since no DNA is present to check it. The source material was naive CXCR3- CD8+ T cells from blood. As for subset: CD45RO-CCR7+CD27+CD95- naive CD8+ T cells lacking CXCR3 (TNR3-). CDR3 sequence: CASCEREGPNEQFF.